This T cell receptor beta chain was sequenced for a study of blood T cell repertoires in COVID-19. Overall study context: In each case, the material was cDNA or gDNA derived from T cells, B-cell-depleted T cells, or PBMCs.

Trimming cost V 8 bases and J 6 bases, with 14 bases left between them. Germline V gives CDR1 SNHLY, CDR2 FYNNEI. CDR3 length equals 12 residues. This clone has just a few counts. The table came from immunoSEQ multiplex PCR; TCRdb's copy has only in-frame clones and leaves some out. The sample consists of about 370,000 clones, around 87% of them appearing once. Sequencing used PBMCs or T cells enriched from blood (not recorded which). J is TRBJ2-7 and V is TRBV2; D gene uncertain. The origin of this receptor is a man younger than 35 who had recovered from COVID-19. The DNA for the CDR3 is TGTGCCAGCTTCAGCGTTCGGGTCGAGCAGTACTTC. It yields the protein CASFSVRVEQYF.